This T cell receptor beta chain was captured by sequencing in a study of identical twins. General study results and limits: The conclusions drew on cross-sectional statistical analysis instead of tracking the same donors. Within monozygotic twins, out-of-frame TCR alpha sharing was underestimated by the models.

The ends lost 6 bases at V and 11 bases at J; junction bases unmatched: 21. The CDR3 has 17 amino acids. About this clonotype itself: Its antigen is undetermined. A much bigger clone sits one base away, suggesting this may be a read error.

Each CDR3 protein gets one entry after TCRdb re-called the 5' RACE reads with MiXCR. The table records around 340,000 distinct CDR3 sequences, about 9% of them present only once. Sequencing was carried out using naive T cells sorted from blood. J is TRBJ2-1 and V is TRBV12-3 or TRBV12-4, with TRBD2 matching 8 bases. The sequence was collected from a woman in her forties or fifties in good health. In DNA, the CDR3 is TGTGCCAGCAGCCCAAGGGGAGCGGGGGACACCAATCGGAAGCAGTTCTTC. This encodes CASSPRGAGDTNRKQFF.